Below, one T cell receptor (beta chain) is given with its context. Exposed participants came across a COVID-19 case within 2 weeks before study entry. CDR1 is MGHDK and CDR2 is SYGVNS in the germline V gene. V was trimmed by 0 bases and J by 4 bases, leaving 12 bases between them. The CDR3 consists of 16 residues. Libraries were prepared by immunoSEQ multiplex PCR; TCRdb keeps only in-frame clonotypes and omits some of them. Of roughly 220,000 clones listed, around 87% were seen once; the top ten hold approximately 15%. The data are from a study of blood T cell repertoires in COVID-19. The wider study: PBMCs, B-cell-depleted T cells, or T cells provided the cDNA or gDNA that made up the material.

The receptor comes from a man aged 25-40 years who had been exposed to COVID-19. The rearrangement joins TRBV25-1 to TRBJ1-4; tentatively, D is TRBD1 (6 bases). The sample consisted of PBMCs or T cells enriched from blood (not recorded which). The CDR3 reads CASSEYRTVLNEKLFF. The CDR3 DNA reads as TGTGCCAGCAGTGAATATCGGACAGTACTTAATGAAAAACTGTTTTTT.